The present T cell receptor (beta chain) was sequenced within a study of blood T cells in healthy people across ages (dated by TCRdb to between 2014 and 2017). For the wider study: In model experiments, template switching captured roughly one uniquely barcoded TCR beta cDNA molecule for every two T cells. To track age-related changes in TCR beta repertoire diversity, the study relied on deep sequencing normalized with unique cDNA molecular identifiers. The donors were divided into four age groups: young (average around 15 years), middle-aged (almost 40), aged (about 62) and long-lived (roughly 82). To avoid experimental bias, donors of different ages were randomly spread across the sequencing lanes. Two additional independent replicas of 1 million unique cDNA reads from the same blood draw were analyzed for two donors (one aged 18 to 30 and one aged 80 or older).

Study-wide findings and limitations: As age increased, observed TCR beta diversity per million T cells dropped in a roughly linear way, and a significant reduction was already evident by age approximately 40. Compared with the aged group, more naive CD4+ T cells, fewer expanded clones and increased TCR diversity were shown by the long-lived group, suggesting age selection. Estimates of total diversity based on one million sequenced T cells were considered lower bounds and underestimates. Observed TCR beta diversity correlated strongly with the percentage of naive T cells measured by flow cytometry. Bulk unsorted PBMC profiling prevented conclusive comparison of naive and antigen-experienced compartments. Because the CMV infection status of the donors was unknown, age-related changes in expanded clonotypes may potentially have been confounded.

This clonotype occurred a few times. Its specific antigen is unknown. Within one base of it there is no much larger clone, and no base qualities were kept. Library prep was done by 5' RACE. Instrument on record: Illumina HiSeq 2500. A second PCR of roughly 7 to 11 cycles was performed with a sample-barcoded 5' primer and a J-beta primer mix. A unique molecular identifier was introduced onto each TCR beta cDNA molecule by a template-switch 5' adaptor carrying 12 random nucleotides. Each sample yielded at least 3 million CDR3-containing paired-end reads. The Mint cDNA synthesis kit, primed by a TRBC-specific oligonucleotide, was used to synthesize first-strand cDNA from all RNA. All cDNA was treated with uracil-DNA glycosylase and then went through a first 18-cycle PCR with the universal primers M1SS and BC2_uni_R. Processing in the source paper ran as follows. Each sample was normalized by randomly selecting 1 million high-quality reads, each carrying a distinct molecular identifier. Instead of being binned into consensus sequences, reads with shared molecular identifiers were discarded. CDR3 identification, clonotype clustering and error correction used MiTCR with a Q25 quality threshold and the strictest error-elimination algorithm. A nonparametric unseen species model with Euler transformation was used to estimate a lower bound on total TCR beta diversity. TCRdb itself trimmed the public reads at Q25 with fastp, ran MiXCR and retained productive beta chains. Here each entry gathers all rows of one CDR3 protein and keeps the most common genes and DNA. The V and J calls shown here were made by TCRdb, not taken from the authors' results. For this sample there are 1.5 million or so distinct CDR3 sequences; roughly 45% appear just once. The ten largest account for 7% to 9% of the sample.

From the germline V gene, CDR1 is MDHEN and CDR2 is SYDVKM. V is shortened by 3 bases, J by 7 bases, and the region joining them spans 21 bases. The CDR3 starts with the cysteine, ends with the phenylalanine, and has 16 residues. Just the 48-base CDR3 DNA is kept, in frame starting at base 1. The roughly 38 donors, aged about 6 to 95 years, were systemically healthy Caucasian individuals from Russia. Approximately 9.7 milliliters of peripheral blood were drawn from each donor into EDTA-treated Vacutainer tubes. Ficoll-Paque density-gradient centrifugation was used to isolate PBMCs, with at least 6.5 million per sample. Total RNA was extracted from PBMCs with Trizol reagent, with at least 5.5 micrograms obtained per sample. Naive CD45RAhigh/CD27high T cell percentages were measured by flow cytometry on a PBMC aliquot from every donor.

This TCR derives from a woman aged 18-29 years in good health. This sequence uses TRBV28 and TRBJ1-1; the D gene is perhaps TRBD1, from 5 matching bases. The sample consisted of blood. The DNA sequence is given as TGTGCCAGCAGTTTCCCCGTCCAGGGCCCGCCTGGTGAAGCTTTCTTT. The translation is CASSFPVQGPPGEAFF.